This passage covers 7 T cell receptor beta chains from one sample sequenced in a study of T cells in tuberculosis. Generated by immunoSEQ multiplex PCR, the TCRdb table keeps only in-frame clones and is missing some. The data show 37,000 or so clones, with about 94% seen just once and around an eighth held by the top ten. The sample was PBMCs. All receptors derive from a donor under 30 with latent tuberculosis or without tuberculosis infection. Some clones in this sample may be carry-over from other donors' samples.

The rearrangement uses TRBV7-8 and TRBJ2-2; D uncertain. Trimming removed 4 bases at V and 7 bases at J, with 4 bases between. CDR1 is SGHVS, CDR2 FQNEAQ, per germline. This CDR3 region has 11 residues. The CDR3 nucleotides read TGTGCCAGCAGCTCCGGCGGGGAGCTGTTTTTT. Protein product: CASSSGGELFF.

The chain uses TRBV4-3 and TRBJ2-7; D remains unclear. CDR1 LGHNA and CDR2 YSLEER come from the germline V gene. The V gene lost 0 bases and the J gene lost 2 bases, with 11 bases spanning the gap. CDR3 length: 15 amino acids. CDR3 sequence reads: CASSQESGKPYEQYF. In DNA, the CDR3 is TGCGCCAGCAGCCAAGAATCAGGCAAACCCTACGAGCAGTACTTC.

The chain combines TRBV21-1 with TRBJ1-5; the table's TRBD1 call for D was not verified on the DNA. TRBV21-1 is a listed pseudogene. The CDR3 contains 15 residues. CDR3 amino acids: CASSKVAGFNQPQHF. Here the CDR3 DNA reads TGTGCCAGCAGCAAAGTAGCAGGGTTTAATCAGCCCCAGCATTTT.

The chain links TRBV4-3 to TRBJ2-1; TRBD1 agrees at 8 bases. In germline, CDR1 is LGHNA, CDR2 YSLEER. The ends lost 2 bases at V and 7 bases at J; junction bases unmatched: 4. The CDR3 runs to 14 residues. The CDR3: CASSQYWTGNEQFF. CDR3 bases: TGCGCCAGCAGCCAATATTGGACAGGGAATGAGCAGTTCTTC.

V usage is TRBV4-1 and J usage is TRBJ1-6, with 7 bases fitting TRBD1. CDR3 length: 14 residues. V lost 4 bases to trimming and J lost 11 bases; unmatched junction nucleotides: 8. In germline, CDR1 is MGHRA, CDR2 YSYEKL. CDR3 nucleotide sequence: TGCGCCAGCAGCCCGACAGGGAGTCATCCACCCCTCCACTTT. Translating it yields CASSPTGSHPPLHF.

V and J are TRBV2 and TRBJ2-1, with 7 bases matching TRBD1. The ends lost 6 bases at V and 1 base at J; junction bases unmatched: 6. The CDR3 length is 15 residues. Germline CDR1 and CDR2: SNHLY and FYNNEI. CDR3 nucleotide sequence: TGTGCCAGCAGACCTCAGGGGGTTTCCTACAATGAGCAGTTCTTC. This encodes CASRPQGVSYNEQFF.

The table lists this clone with a few counts. V gene TRBV19 combines with J gene TRBJ2-6, with D hard to call. This CDR3 has 16 residues. Trimming pared 0 bases from V and 2 bases from J, leaving 8 bases between. Germline loops: CDR1 LNHDA, CDR2 SQIVND (reference sequence). The CDR3 bases are TGTGCCAGTAGTATAGATCCCAGGACTGGGGCCAACGTCCTGACTTTC. Its protein is CASSIDPRTGANVLTF.